These 30 T cell receptor beta chains share one sample of origin, sequenced in a study of shared clonotypes between healthy human individuals. Method: immunoSEQ multiplex PCR; TCRdb's copy keeps in-frame clones and lacks some. The sample includes hundreds of thousands of clones, around 74% of them seen just once. Sequences were obtained from memory CD4+ T cells sorted from blood. The subset denotes: CD45RA-negative fraction. The receptors come from a woman in her thirties in good health.

This clone has more than one count but fewer than ten. The gene calls are TRBV13 and TRBJ1-5, with unresolved D. V lost 5 bases to trimming and J lost 6 bases, with 8 bases between them. The CDR3 extends over 12 amino acids. In germline, CDR1 is PRHDT, CDR2 FYEKMQ (reference sequence). The CDR3 region is CASSTSGQPQHF. The CDR3 coding sequence is TGTGCCAGCAGCACAAGTGGTCAGCCCCAGCATTTT.

This clone was counted a few times. J is TRBJ2-2 and V is TRBV5-1; 7 nucleotides match TRBD2. Looked up from germline, CDR1 is SGHRS and CDR2 is YFSETQ. This CDR3 is built from 17 residues. V trimming: 7 bases; J trimming: 2 bases; junction bases outside the gene matches: 14. CDR3 nucleotides: TGCGCCAGCCGAGCGGGGTCATACCCCGAAAACACCGGGGAGCTGTTTTTT. Translating gives CASRAGSYPENTGELFF.

The rearrangement uses TRBV7-9 and TRBJ2-7, with 7 bases that match TRBD2. Per germline, CDR1 SEHNR and CDR2 FQNEAQ (reference sequence). The V and J ends lost 5 bases and 5 bases, in that order; junction bases with no gene match: 12. CDR3 length: 15 residues. The CDR3 region has the DNA TGTGCCAGCAGCCCCGGGGTCGCGGGAGAAAACGAGCAGTACTTC. Translating gives CASSPGVAGENEQYF.

This clone was seen only a few times. V and J are TRBV2 and TRBJ1-5, with a weak D call TRBD1 (6 bases). V was shortened by 5 bases and J by 0 bases, with 11 bases between the two germline ends. Germline V CDR1 and CDR2: SNHLY, FYNNEI. This CDR3 is 15 amino acids long. The CDR3 coding sequence is TGTGCCAGCAGTTACAGGGAAAATAGCAATCAGCCCCAGCATTTT. Encoded protein: CASSYRENSNQPQHF.

The CDR3 DNA reads as TGCGCCAGCAGCTTGTGGCAGGGAGCGGGAGTCGACAATGAGCAGTTCTTC. This sequence encodes CASSLWQGAGVDNEQFF. This chain links TRBV5-1 with TRBJ2-1; the match to TRBD2 covers 8 bases. This CDR3 spans 17 amino acids. V was pared by 1 base and J by 5 bases, with 11 bases of the junction left unmatched. Germline CDR1 is SGHRS and CDR2 is YFSETQ.

This chain uses TRBV28 with TRBJ2-5; 12 positions agree with TRBD2. The CDR3 spans 15 residues. Unmatched junction bases numbered 11, after V lost 6 bases and J lost 9 bases. Germline CDR1 and CDR2: MDHEN and SYDVKM. The CDR3 DNA sequence: TGTGCCAGCAGGACCCGGACTAGCGGGGCGGGGGCCCAGTACTTC. It codes for CASRTRTSGAGAQYF.

The genes are TRBV6-5 and TRBJ1-3, with a weak D call TRBD1 (5 bases). The germline V and J ends were trimmed by 3 bases and 4 bases, with 13 bases remaining between them. CDR3 length: 15 residues. Germline V CDR1 and CDR2: MNHEY, SVGAGI. CDR3 sequence reads: CASSYSGRTGNTIYF. As DNA, the CDR3 is TGTGCCAGCAGTTATTCGGGCAGGACAGGAAACACCATATATTTT.

The chain uses TRBV2 and TRBJ2-3, with TRBD2 identical over 9 bases. CDR1 SNHLY and CDR2 FYNNEI come from the germline V gene. The junction had 9 bases not matched to a gene; V was cut back by 9 bases and J by 2 bases. This CDR3 region has 15 residues. The CDR3 sequence is CASEVPGLATDTQYF. The CDR3 nucleotides are TGTGCCAGTGAAGTCCCGGGACTAGCCACAGATACGCAGTATTTT.

The chain uses TRBV30 and TRBJ2-2; no reliable D call. The CDR3 consists of 14 residues. Trimming stripped 3 bases from V and 3 bases from J, with 11 bases between. The germline CDR1 and CDR2 sequences are GTSNPN and SVGIG (reference sequence). This CDR3 is CAWRGIQDTGELFF. CDR3 in DNA: TGTGCCTGGAGGGGGATCCAGGACACCGGGGAGCTGTTTTTT. The full variable domain, rest sourced from reference TRBV30 and TRBJ2-2, is SQTIHQWPATLVQPVGSPLSLECTVEGTSNPNLYWYRQAAGRGLQLLFYSVGIGQISSEVPQNLSASRPQDRQFILSSKKLLLSDSGFYLCAWRGIQDTGELFFGEGSRLTVL.

V usage is TRBV18 and J usage is TRBJ2-5; D gene uncertain. CDR1 is KGHSH and CDR2 is LQKENI in the germline V gene. This CDR3 is built from 12 residues. V shed 1 base and J shed 5 bases, with 5 bases lying between them. The CDR3 sequence: CASSPLKETQYF. The CDR3 coding sequence is TGTGCCAGCTCACCACTTAAGGAGACCCAGTACTTC.

The J gene is TRBJ1-3, the V gene TRBV18, with no clear D. The germline V gene has CDR1 KGHSH and CDR2 LQKENI. The CDR3 contains 13 residues. Trimming stripped 2 bases from V and 4 bases from J, with 6 bases between. CDR3 in amino acids: CASSPAGGNTIYF. As DNA, the CDR3 is TGTGCCAGCTCACCAGCGGGCGGAAACACCATATATTTT. Full variable domain (rest looked up from reference TRBV18 and TRBJ1-3): NAGVMQNPRHLVRRRGQEARLRCSPMKGHSHVYWYRQLPEEGLKFMVYLQKENIIDESGMPKERFSAEFPKEGPSILRIQQVVRGDSAAYFCASSPAGGNTIYFGEGSWLTVV.

The gene calls are TRBV5-1 and TRBJ2-3; a possible D gene is TRBD2 (6 bases). V was pared by 5 bases and J by 0 bases, with 10 bases between. This CDR3 contains 14 residues. CDR1 is SGHRS and CDR2 is YFSETQ in the germline V gene. The CDR3 region has the DNA TGCGCCAGCAGTGGCGGGGCTAGCACAGATACGCAGTATTTT. As protein: CASSGGASTDTQYF.

The rearrangement uses TRBV7-9 and TRBJ1-2; 12 nucleotides match TRBD1. Germline V gene sequence: CDR1 SEHNR, CDR2 FQNEAQ (reference sequence). Losses at the gene ends were 1 base for V and 9 bases for J; bases not matched to a gene: 12. CDR3 length equals 17 residues. The CDR3 protein is CASSLGSGTGGTWRYTF. CDR3 bases: TGTGCCAGCAGCTTAGGCTCCGGGACAGGGGGCACGTGGCGCTACACCTTC.

The chain is built from TRBV27 and TRBJ2-7; D remains ambiguous. Trimming cost V 0 bases and J 0 bases, with 9 bases left between them. CDR1 and CDR2 from the germline V gene are MNHEY and SMNVEV (reference sequence). This CDR3 has 15 amino acids. The CDR3 sequence: CASSLSVPSSYEQYF. The CDR3 DNA reads TGTGCCAGCAGTTTATCGGTCCCTAGCTCCTACGAGCAGTACTTC.

This clone is a singleton in its sample. For the CDR3, the DNA is TGTGCCAGTAGAGGGGCACAGGGGAACACTGAAGCTTTCTTT. This codes for CASRGAQGNTEAFF. The rearrangement links TRBV19 to TRBJ1-1, with TRBD1 as a possible D gene (6 bases). V shed 6 bases and J shed 1 base, with 12 bases lying between them. Germline V gene sequence: CDR1 LNHDA, CDR2 SQIVND (reference sequence). The CDR3 is 14 residues long.

The chain carries TRBV28 and TRBJ2-2, with D possibly being TRBD1 (5 bases). Germline V lookup: CDR1 MDHEN, CDR2 SYDVKM. Trimming cost V 7 bases and J 11 bases, with 11 bases left between them. The CDR3 totals 11 residues. The CDR3 loop reads CASKGNLELFF. The CDR3 DNA follows: TGTGCCAGCAAGGGGAACCTCGAGCTGTTTTTT.

This clone was picked up a small number of times. This chain connects TRBV6-1 to TRBJ2-7; 7 positions agree with TRBD2. CDR1 is MNHNS and CDR2 is SASEGT in the germline V gene. V shed 0 bases, J shed 5 bases, and the junction held 4 bases outside the gene matches. The CDR3 sequence is 14 residues long. CDR3 bases: TGTGCCAGCAGTGAAGCACTAGCGAAAGACGAGCAGTACTTC. This translates into CASSEALAKDEQYF.

This clone was seen just once. The chain links TRBV5-5 to TRBJ1-2, with D possibly being TRBD1 (6 bases). V was cut by 1 base and J by 4 bases, with 11 bases left in between. Germline CDR1 SGHKS, CDR2 YYEKEE (reference sequence). The CDR3 has 14 residues. The CDR3 nucleotides read TGTGCCAGCAGCTTGAACAGGGATCCCTATGGCTACACCTTC. Translating gives CASSLNRDPYGYTF. The whole variable domain, filled in from reference TRBV5-5 and TRBJ1-2, reads DAGVTQSPTHLIKTRGQQVTLRCSPISGHKSVSWYQQVLGQGPQFIFQYYEKEERGRGNFPDRFSARQFPNYSSELNVNALLLGDSALYLCASSLNRDPYGYTFGSGTRLTVV.

The rearrangement uses TRBV7-9 and TRBJ2-3, with D possibly matching TRBD2 (5 bases). The CDR3 has 10 amino acids. Trimming took off 10 bases at V and 9 bases at J, with 11 bases between the two ends. CDR1 and CDR2 from the germline V gene are SEHNR and FQNEAQ (reference sequence). The CDR3 sequence: CATSERTQYF. In DNA, the CDR3 is TGTGCCACCTCAGAGCGGACGCAGTATTTT. Drawing the rest from reference TRBV7-9 and TRBJ2-3, the complete variable domain is DTGVSQNPRHKITKRGQNVTFRCDPISEHNRLYWYRQTLGQGPEFLTYFQNEAQLEKSRLLSDRFSAERPKGSFSTLEIQRTEQGDSAMYLCATSERTQYFGPGTRLTVL.

This clone was recorded a few times. This chain uses TRBV5-1 with TRBJ2-1; 10 bases align to TRBD1. The CDR3 runs to 15 residues. Trimming at V came to 0 bases and at J to 6 bases, leaving 3 bases not matched to a gene. Germline CDR1 SGHRS, CDR2 YFSETQ. The CDR3 DNA is TGCGCCAGCAGCTTGGCGGGACAGGGGCCCAATGAGCAGTTCTTC. Amino acids: CASSLAGQGPNEQFF. The whole variable domain, filled in from reference TRBV5-1 and TRBJ2-1, reads KAGVTQTPRYLIKTRGQQVTLSCSPISGHRSVSWYQQTPGQGLQFLFEYFSETQRNKGNFPGRFSGRQFSNSRSEMNVSTLELGDSALYLCASSLAGQGPNEQFFGPGTRLTVL.

The chain employs TRBV7-2 and TRBJ2-1; no clear D. Germline assignment: CDR1 SGHTA and CDR2 FQGNSA. V lost 3 bases, J lost 4 bases, and 7 bases lay in between. The CDR3 runs 13 residues. The CDR3 DNA follows: TGTGCCAGCAGCTTGAGTGTTTACAATGAGCAGTTCTTC. Its protein is CASSLSVYNEQFF.

This clone was picked up a small number of times. DNA for the CDR3: TGTGCCAGCAGCGGTCTAGCGGTCCACAATGAGCAGTTCTTC. This translates into CASSGLAVHNEQFF. The chain links TRBV11-2 to TRBJ2-1, with TRBD2 matching over 7 bases. CDR3 size: 14 residues. Germline V gives CDR1 SGHAT, CDR2 FQNNGV. Unmatched junction bases numbered 6, after V lost 5 bases and J lost 5 bases.

The chain has TRBV5-1 and TRBJ2-7, with D maybe TRBD1 (6 bases). Germline loops: CDR1 SGHRS, CDR2 YFSETQ. This CDR3 has 14 residues. V gave up 4 bases and J gave up 2 bases, with 13 bases separating them. CDR3 coding DNA: TGCGCCAGCAGCAAGCAGGGGTCGACCTACGAGCAGTACTTC. Amino acids: CASSKQGSTYEQYF.

This clone came up once. The V call is TRBV28, the J call TRBJ2-1; unclear D gene. Germline loops: CDR1 MDHEN, CDR2 SYDVKM. This CDR3 is 17 amino acids long. V was shortened by 3 bases and J by 7 bases, with 22 bases between the two germline ends. The CDR3 spells CASSFPPLYTPSNEQFF. The DNA of the CDR3 is TGTGCCAGCAGTTTCCCCCCACTCTACACCCCCTCAAATGAGCAGTTCTTC.

This chain connects TRBV6-1 to TRBJ2-1; 7 positions agree with TRBD2. The germline V gene encodes CDR1 MNHNS and CDR2 SASEGT. V lost 7 bases, J lost 7 bases, and 7 bases stayed unmatched. This CDR3 region has 13 residues. CDR3 DNA: TGTGCCAGCACTAGAGCGGGAACAAATGAGCAGTTCTTC. The encoded protein is CASTRAGTNEQFF.

The chain is built from TRBV15 and TRBJ1-2; 8 bases align to TRBD1. J lost 6 bases, V lost 0 bases, and 3 bases had no gene match. The CDR3 length is 14 residues. Germline CDR1 reads LNHNV; CDR2 reads YYDKDF (reference sequence). CDR3 bases: TGTGCCACCAGCAGAGAGGACAGGGTTGATGGCTACACCTTC. Translated, it gives CATSREDRVDGYTF.

The chain joins TRBV5-6 to TRBJ2-1; 9 bases are a match to TRBD2. Trimming cost V 4 bases and J 0 bases; bases outside gene matches: 11. CDR1 and CDR2 (germline): SGHDT, YYEEEE. This CDR3 is built from 18 residues. The CDR3 nucleotides are TGTGCCAGCAGCCGTTTAGCGGGAGCGAGTAGCTCCTACAATGAGCAGTTCTTC. It translates to CASSRLAGASSSYNEQFF.

The chain recombines TRBV5-6 with TRBJ1-4, with 9 bases fitting TRBD1. This CDR3 region has 17 residues. From germline, CDR1 is SGHDT and CDR2 YYEEEE. After removal of 4 bases from V and 5 bases from J, the junction contained 12 bases not matched to a gene. The CDR3 protein is CASSRPGQGLTNEKLFF. Written as DNA, the CDR3 is TGTGCCAGCAGCCGACCGGGACAGGGCCTTACAAATGAAAAACTGTTTTTT.

The V and J genes are TRBV5-1 and TRBJ2-1, with 9 positions matching TRBD1. V gave up 4 bases and J gave up 4 bases; unmatched junction bases: 12. Germline lookup yields CDR1 SGHRS and CDR2 YFSETQ. The CDR3 covers 17 residues. CDR3 amino acids: CASSAGFRDRAYNEQFF. In nucleotides, the CDR3 is TGCGCCAGCAGCGCGGGTTTCCGGGACAGGGCTTACAATGAGCAGTTCTTC.

V and J are TRBV2 and TRBJ2-7, with TRBD2 identical over 11 bases. The CDR3 loop spans 16 amino acids. J gave up 2 bases and V 6 bases, and 9 bases lay outside the gene matches. Germline lookup yields CDR1 SNHLY and CDR2 FYNNEI. CDR3 amino acids: CASRRLAGLGTYEQYF. The CDR3 nucleotides are TGTGCCAGCAGAAGACTAGCGGGACTTGGAACCTACGAGCAGTACTTC.